A single sample is the source of the 27 T cell receptor beta chains below, sequenced in a study of cytomegalovirus exposure and HLA in healthy donors. 13 Jbeta primers and 60 Vbeta primers were used for the PCR. Repertoires were generated with immunoSEQ multiplex PCR, while TCRdb's copy carries only in-frame clones and drops some. The repertoire consists of 100,000 or so clones, with over 80% occurring once and the leading ten covering 2% to 3%. Sequenced input: PBMCs. The receptors come from a man aged 35 to 55 in good health and CMV-seronegative.

This clone was counted once. The V gene is TRBV9, the J gene TRBJ2-3, with 11 bases lining up with TRBD2. Germline V CDR1 and CDR2: SGDLS, YYNGEE. V shed 4 bases, J shed 4 bases, and the junction held 2 bases outside the gene matches. CDR3 size: 14 residues. In DNA form, the CDR3 reads TGTGCCAGCAGCTATAGCGGGGGGGCAGATACGCAGTATTTT. Translated, it gives CASSYSGGADTQYF.

This chain joins TRBV4-2 and TRBJ2-5; 10 bases are a match to TRBD2. V lost 0 bases and J lost 2; bases outside the gene matches: 3. The germline CDR1 and CDR2 sequences are LGHNA and YNFKEQ. This CDR3 is 16 amino acids long. CDR3 amino acids: CASSQESGGEQETQYF. CDR3 DNA: TGTGCCAGCAGCCAAGAAAGCGGGGGGGAACAAGAGACCCAGTACTTC.

This clone was seen more than once but under ten times. This sequence joins TRBV4-3 and TRBJ1-4; maybe TRBD1 (6 bases). Trimming took off 1 base at V and 13 bases at J, with 16 bases between the two ends. The CDR3 runs to 14 residues. In germline, CDR1 is LGHNA, CDR2 YSLEER. The CDR3 reads CASSQAQGTKLLFF. The CDR3 region has the DNA TGCGCCAGCAGCCAAGCTCAGGGGACGAAATTACTGTTTTTT.

This rearrangement joins TRBV5-1 to TRBJ2-2, with 7 bases fitting TRBD1. Germline values: CDR1 SGHRS, CDR2 YFSETQ. This CDR3 region has 15 residues. The V and J ends lost 2 bases and 6 bases, in that order; junction bases with no gene match: 7. The DNA for the CDR3 is TGCGCCAGCAGCTTCGGACAGGTTGGGGCCGGGGAGCTGTTTTTT. It translates to CASSFGQVGAGELFF.

The gene calls are TRBV30 and TRBJ1-6; D is unclear. The CDR3 sequence is 14 residues long. Germline assignment: CDR1 GTSNPN and CDR2 SVGIG (reference sequence). Trimming removed 3 bases at V and 6 bases at J, with 12 bases between. CDR3 protein: CAWSLLLVNSPLHF. The DNA for the CDR3 is TGTGCCTGGAGCCTTCTACTAGTTAATTCACCCCTCCACTTT.

This chain uses TRBV11-2 with TRBJ1-6; 10 positions match TRBD1. The germline V gene encodes CDR1 SGHAT and CDR2 FQNNGV. The CDR3 contains 16 residues. After removal of 4 bases from V and 7 bases from J, the junction contained 7 bases not matched to a gene. CDR3 DNA sequence: TGTGCCAGCAGCTCTCCGGGACAGGGGCTAAATTCACCCCTCCACTTT. Amino acid sequence: CASSSPGQGLNSPLHF.

This clone was seen only a few times. V and J are TRBV5-1 and TRBJ1-4; D is perhaps TRBD1 (5 bases). Trimming removed 3 bases at V and 4 bases at J, with 16 bases between. The CDR3 is 16 amino acids. Germline V gene data show CDR1 as SGHRS and CDR2 as YFSETQ. The CDR3 protein is CASSSGTSLVNEKLFF. The CDR3, as DNA: TGCGCCAGCAGCTCCGGGACTTCTCTAGTTAATGAAAAACTGTTTTTT.

In DNA, the CDR3 is TGTGCCAGCAGCGGGGAGTCCTACGAGCAGTACTTC. This encodes CASSGESYEQYF. The V call is TRBV7-9, the J call TRBJ2-7, with a weak D call TRBD2 (5 bases). This CDR3 is built from 12 residues. The V and J ends lost 5 bases and 1 base respectively, with 6 bases between them. The germline V gene encodes CDR1 SEHNR and CDR2 FQNEAQ (reference sequence).

This rearrangement joins TRBV4-3 to TRBJ1-2, with D possibly TRBD1 on 5 matching bases. Trimming removed 3 bases from V and 7 bases from J, with 18 bases in between. CDR1 is LGHNA and CDR2 is YSLEER in the germline V gene. The CDR3 spans 15 residues. This chain's CDR3 is CASSHNQGGVGGYTF. In nucleotides, the CDR3 is TGCGCCAGCAGCCACAACCAAGGAGGGGTGGGTGGCTACACCTTC.

The rearrangement links TRBV7-9 to TRBJ2-1; no reliable D call. V was shortened by 5 bases and J by 4 bases, with 12 bases between the two germline ends. Germline V lookup: CDR1 SEHNR, CDR2 FQNEAQ (reference sequence). The CDR3 has 14 amino acids. CDR3 DNA sequence: TGTGCCAGCAGCCCCCTGGAGCCGTACAATGAGCAGTTCTTC. Translating it yields CASSPLEPYNEQFF.

This clone was picked up a small number of times. V gene TRBV7-8 combines with J gene TRBJ1-1, with TRBD1 matching over 8 bases. With 5 bases clipped from V and 4 bases from J, the junction kept 15 bases outside the gene matches. The CDR3 consists of 17 residues. Germline V gene sequence: CDR1 SGHVS, CDR2 FQNEAQ. The CDR3 is CASSPSDRGSVPTEAFF. The DNA for the CDR3 is TGTGCCAGCAGCCCCTCAGACAGGGGAAGCGTACCCACTGAAGCTTTCTTT.

This chain connects TRBV6-5 to TRBJ2-7, with 7 bases identical to TRBD2. CDR1 and CDR2 (germline): MNHEY, SVGAGI. The V gene end was trimmed by 0 bases and the J gene end by 5 bases; junction bases not matched to a gene: 4. This CDR3 is 14 amino acids long. CDR3 nucleotides: TGTGCCAGCAGTTACTCGGGGAGGGGAAACGAGCAGTACTTC. This encodes CASSYSGRGNEQYF.

The J gene is TRBJ2-7, the V gene TRBV5-4; 10 positions match TRBD1. Germline CDR1 SGHNT, CDR2 YYREEE (reference sequence). CDR3 size: 15 residues. The V segment lost 4 bases and the J segment 5 bases; nucleotides outside the gene matches: 9. Written as DNA, the CDR3 is TGTGCCAGCAGCCGACAGGGGGCGTCCGGGGACGAGCAGTACTTC. Translating gives CASSRQGASGDEQYF.

The V call is TRBV7-8, the J call TRBJ1-2, with D tentatively TRBD1 (5 bases). Germline values: CDR1 SGHVS, CDR2 FQNEAQ. V was cut by 4 bases and J by 8 bases, with 11 bases left in between. This CDR3 is built from 12 residues. The CDR3 loop reads CASSWSQGGYTF. CDR3 sequence (DNA): TGTGCCAGCAGCTGGTCCCAGGGAGGCTACACCTTC.

The J gene is TRBJ2-5, the V gene TRBV5-1; 8 nucleotides match TRBD1. The J call may be wrong; the DNA end is better matched by TRBJ2-7. The CDR3 spans 15 residues. Germline V gene sequence: CDR1 SGHRS, CDR2 YFSETQ. The CDR3 is CASSSQDRATYEQYF. CDR3 DNA: TGCGCCAGCAGCTCCCAGGACAGGGCTACTTACGAGCAGTACTTC.

The chain uses TRBV7-2 and TRBJ2-1, with D unresolved. The CDR3 consists of 15 residues. V was trimmed by 1 base and J by 4 bases, leaving 11 bases between them. CDR1 and CDR2 (germline): SGHTA, FQGNSA. The chain's CDR3 is CASSLGRQIYNEQFF. The CDR3, as DNA: TGTGCCAGCAGCTTAGGGCGGCAGATATACAATGAGCAGTTCTTC.

The rearrangement links TRBV5-1 to TRBJ2-2, with 7 bases identical to TRBD1. The junction had 1 base not matched to a gene; V was cut back by 0 bases and J by 5 bases. The CDR3 has 14 amino acids. In germline, CDR1 is SGHRS, CDR2 YFSETQ. CDR3 sequence (DNA): TGCGCCAGCAGCTTGGACAGGGGAACCGGGGAGCTGTTTTTT. Residues: CASSLDRGTGELFF.

The rearrangement links TRBV18 to TRBJ2-7; D gene uncertain. Per germline, CDR1 KGHSH and CDR2 LQKENI. This CDR3 contains 17 residues. The V gene lost 0 bases and the J gene lost 7 bases, with 22 bases spanning the gap. As DNA, the CDR3 is TGTGCCAGCTCACCACCAGGTTCAGGTAATGCCGTTTGGGAGCAGTACTTC. It is translated as CASSPPGSGNAVWEQYF.

The chain joins TRBV7-3 to TRBJ2-2, with 9 bases fitting TRBD2. Germline V gene data show CDR1 as SGHTA and CDR2 as FQGTGA. CDR3 length: 16 residues. Trimming removed 2 bases from V and 2 bases from J; junction bases left unmatched: 3. The CDR3 reads CASSLAGGLNTGELFF. Written as DNA, the CDR3 is TGTGCCAGCAGCTTAGCGGGGGGGCTAAACACCGGGGAGCTGTTTTTT.

V gene TRBV19 combines with J gene TRBJ1-4; 7 bases map to TRBD1. The CDR3 is made up of 15 amino acids. Trimming at V came to 3 bases and at J to 5 bases, leaving 6 bases not matched to a gene. CDR1 and CDR2 (germline): LNHDA, SQIVND (reference sequence). CDR3 DNA sequence: TGTGCCAGTAGTATCTCGGGACAGTTAAATGAAAAACTGTTTTTT. This encodes CASSISGQLNEKLFF.

This chain uses TRBV21-1 with TRBJ2-7; the table assigns TRBD1, which was not confirmed against the DNA. TRBV21-1 is a pseudogene locus. CDR3 length equals 16 residues. The CDR3 DNA reads as TGTGCCAGCAGCCCACAGGACACCCACCTATCCTACGAGCAGTACTTC. Its protein is CASSPQDTHLSYEQYF.

CDR3 nucleotides: TGCGCCAGCAGCTCGACAGTACTAACCTACGAGCAGTACTTC. This gives the protein CASSSTVLTYEQYF. The chain couples TRBV5-1 to TRBJ2-7; tentative D call: TRBD1 (5 bases). Trimming took off 3 bases at V and 2 bases at J, with 12 bases between the two ends. CDR1 and CDR2 from the germline V gene are SGHRS and YFSETQ. The CDR3 runs to 14 residues. The full variable domain, its missing parts supplied by reference TRBV5-1 and TRBJ2-7, is KAGVTQTPRYLIKTRGQQVTLSCSPISGHRSVSWYQQTPGQGLQFLFEYFSETQRNKGNFPGRFSGRQFSNSRSEMNVSTLELGDSALYLCASSSTVLTYEQYFGPGTRLTVT.

Here the CDR3 reads CASTPPWGGRPGADTDTQYF. As DNA, the CDR3 is TGTGCCAGCACTCCCCCGTGGGGGGGACGACCTGGGGCTGACACAGATACGCAGTATTTT. The chain is built from TRBV2 and TRBJ2-3; 7 nucleotides line up with TRBD2. The germline V gene encodes CDR1 SNHLY and CDR2 FYNNEI. After removal of 7 bases from V and 2 bases from J, the junction contained 24 bases not matched to a gene. The CDR3 runs 20 residues.

The chain uses TRBV30 and TRBJ1-6, with a tentative D call TRBD1 (5 bases). The CDR3 covers 14 residues. Germline V gives CDR1 GTSNPN, CDR2 SVGIG (reference sequence). V was shortened by 0 bases and J by 3 bases, with 6 bases between the two germline ends. This CDR3 is CAWSVGHYNSPLHF. DNA for the CDR3: TGTGCCTGGAGTGTGGGGCACTATAATTCACCCCTCCACTTT.

The V call is TRBV7-6, the J call TRBJ2-2, with TRBD2 identical over 7 bases. Germline CDR1 and CDR2: SGHVS and FNYEAQ. The CDR3 sequence is 14 residues long. V shed 4 bases and J 4 bases; nucleotides not matched to a gene: 3. The CDR3 DNA is TGTGCCAGCAGCTGGGAGGGGCCCACCGGGGAGCTGTTTTTT. Protein product: CASSWEGPTGELFF.

To note about this clone: An end of the junction does not agree with germline; a read error may underlie this. Other nucleotide sequences from this sample produce the same CDR3. The V and J genes are TRBV7-7 and TRBJ2-3; D gene unclear. The CDR3 runs 13 residues. Germline V gene data show CDR1 as SSHAT and CDR2 as FNYEAQ (reference sequence). This chain's CDR3 is CASSLDRTDTQYF. The CDR3 DNA sequence: TGTGCTAGCAGCTTAGACCGGACAGATACGCAGTATTTT.

The J gene is TRBJ2-3, the V gene TRBV6-1; D uncertain. V shed 7 bases and J shed 5 bases, with 13 bases lying between them. This CDR3 contains 13 residues. The germline V gene has CDR1 MNHNS and CDR2 SASEGT. This chain's CDR3 is CASKSLPRDTQYF. In DNA, the CDR3 is TGTGCCAGCAAATCCCTGCCGCGAGATACGCAGTATTTT.